What follows are 27 T cell receptor beta chains derived from one specimen sequenced in a study of spatial heterogeneity in lung cancer (dated by TCRdb to between 2018 and 2021). The library was generated by 5' RACE. Sequencing instrument: NextSeq 500. TCRdb passed the public sequencing reads through fastp at Q25 and MiXCR, retaining productive beta sequences. Rows with one shared CDR3 protein collapse into an entry with the most common genes and DNA. The sample table records some 15,000 distinct CDR3 sequences; 4.7% of these occur just once. The ten biggest clones cover around 19% of the sample. Overall study results and their limits: The tumor nonsynonymous mutation count correlated with the number of expanded intratumoral alpha and beta TCRs.

This sample's time point label indicates: sample taken at primary tumor resection. Their antigen targets remain unknown. The sample in question was lung tumor tissue, obtained at surgery. The receptors derive from a female donor with early-stage non-small cell lung cancer.

This clonotype appeared many times. The CDR3 reads CASSLGRTNYGYTF. Here the CDR3 DNA reads TGTGCCAGCAGCTTAGGACGGACTAACTATGGCTACACCTTC. The gene calls are TRBV7-8 and TRBJ1-2; D gene unclear. V lost 1 base and J 0 bases, leaving 6 bases between the germline ends. This CDR3 spans 14 amino acids. Germline V gives CDR1 SGHVS, CDR2 FQNEAQ.

The V and J genes are TRBV10-1 and TRBJ2-7; D tentatively fits TRBD1 or TRBD2 (6 bases each). Trimming left V 4 bases short and J 6 bases short, with 10 bases between. Germline CDR1 and CDR2: WNHNN and SYGVQD (reference sequence). The CDR3 covers 12 residues. The CDR3 region is CASSVGGGEQYF. The CDR3 DNA is TGCGCCAGCAGTGTAGGAGGGGGCGAGCAGTACTTC.

Many counts were recorded for this clonotype. The CDR3 region is CASSQSQEQYF. CDR3 DNA sequence: TGTGCCAGCAGCCAAAGTCAGGAGCAGTACTTC. This chain connects TRBV3-1 to TRBJ2-7; D not certain. Trimming removed 2 bases at V and 7 bases at J, with 6 bases between. The CDR3 loop spans 11 amino acids. Germline V gene sequence: CDR1 LGHDT, CDR2 YNNKEL (reference sequence).

Many counts were recorded for this clonotype. The genes are TRBV5-1 and TRBJ2-3; TRBD2 agrees at 7 bases. The V and J ends lost 4 bases and 1 base, in that order; junction bases with no gene match: 9. Germline V lookup: CDR1 SGHRS, CDR2 YFSETQ. This CDR3 has 16 residues. The CDR3 DNA is TGCGCCAGCAGCGCGGGGGACTATGGGGGCACAGATACGCAGTATTTT. This translates into CASSAGDYGGTDTQYF.

This clonotype was recorded at least ten times. This chain links TRBV28 with TRBJ2-1; the match to TRBD2 covers 12 bases. CDR1 and CDR2 (germline): MDHEN, SYDVKM. V lost 4 bases and J lost 7; bases outside the gene matches: 2. The CDR3 is 14 residues long. The CDR3, as DNA: TGTGCCAGCAGTTATCTAGCGGGGGGGAATGAGCAGTTCTTC. Encoded protein: CASSYLAGGNEQFF.

The chain uses TRBV29-1 and TRBJ2-7, with 9 bases matching TRBD1. This CDR3 has 13 residues. The ends lost 4 bases at V and 2 bases at J; junction bases unmatched: 3. Germline V gene sequence: CDR1 SQVTM, CDR2 ANQGSEA. CDR3 loop: CSVAGQGAYEQYF. The CDR3 nucleotides are TGCAGCGTTGCGGGACAGGGAGCCTACGAGCAGTACTTC.

This clonotype was seen at least ten times. V is TRBV6-5 and J is TRBJ2-3; no definite D call. Trimming left V 0 bases short and J 9 bases short, with 10 bases between. CDR3 size: 13 residues. The germline gives CDR1 MNHEY, CDR2 SVGAGI. The CDR3 nucleotides are TGTGCCAGCAGTTACTCGAAATCTCCCACGCAGTATTTT. Its translation is CASSYSKSPTQYF.

This clonotype was picked up a small number of times. The genes are TRBV5-4 and TRBJ2-3; 8 bases are shared with TRBD2. In germline, CDR1 is SGHNT, CDR2 YYREEE (reference sequence). The length of the CDR3 is 17 residues. V lost 2 bases and J lost 4; bases outside the gene matches: 12. CDR3 in DNA: TGTGCCAGCAGCTTAGCGTTAGCGGGGCCGTGGGCAGATACGCAGTATTTT. Translated: CASSLALAGPWADTQYF. The full variable domain, rest sourced from reference TRBV5-4 and TRBJ2-3, is ETGVTQSPTHLIKTRGQQVTLRCSSQSGHNTVSWYQQALGQGPQFIFQYYREEENGRGNFPPRFSGLQFPNYSSELNVNALELDDSALYLCASSLALAGPWADTQYFGPGTRLTVL.

This clonotype counts as medium-sized. The CDR3 sequence is CASSPAGVEETQYF. The CDR3 DNA follows: TGTGCCAGCAGCCCAGCGGGGGTAGAAGAGACCCAGTACTTC. The rearrangement links TRBV12-3 or TRBV12-4 to TRBJ2-5; 8 bases align to TRBD2. V was clipped by 6 bases and J by 3 bases; unmatched bases: 6. The CDR3 sequence is 14 residues long.

This clonotype has just a few counts. The chain couples TRBV6-5 to TRBJ1-1, with TRBD1 as a possible D gene (6 bases). Germline-derived CDR1 and CDR2 are MNHEY and SVGAGI. CDR3 length: 15 residues. Trimming removed 6 bases at V and 4 bases at J, with 18 bases between. The CDR3 protein is CASRKGSTGSTEAFF. The CDR3 DNA sequence: TGTGCCAGCAGGAAAGGCTCTACAGGGAGCACTGAAGCTTTCTTT.

Comments on this clonotype: Just one base apart from a much larger clone, this may be a read error. V gene TRBV11-2 combines with J gene TRBJ2-7; D is ambiguous. The CDR3 length is 15 residues. Germline V lookup: CDR1 SGHAT, CDR2 FQNNGV. The ends were cut back, 3 bases at V and 1 base at J, with 13 bases in the middle. The CDR3 sequence is CASSFARSGSYEQYF. CDR3 sequence (DNA): TGTGCCAGCAGCTTCGCGAGGAGTGGGTCCTACGAGCAGTACTTC.

This clonotype was picked up many times. This chain connects TRBV6-6 to TRBJ1-3; D uncertain. The CDR3 runs 15 residues. Germline CDR1 MNHNY, CDR2 SVGAGI (reference sequence). The V gene lost 6 bases and the J gene lost 0 bases, with 12 bases spanning the gap. CDR3 bases: TGTGCCAGCAGGACTTTAGCCTTCTCTGGAAACACCATATATTTT. Residues: CASRTLAFSGNTIYF.

The chain links TRBV7-2 to TRBJ2-7; the match to TRBD2 covers 11 bases. This CDR3 region has 17 residues. V dropped 0 bases and J dropped 0; count of bases not matched to a gene: 4. The V gene's germline CDR1 is SGHTA and CDR2 FQGNSA. The DNA of the CDR3 is TGTGCCAGCAGCTTAGCGTCTAGCGGGGGGATCTCCTACGAGCAGTACTTC. It specifies CASSLASSGGISYEQYF.

The table lists this clonotype with many counts. V gene TRBV20-1 combines with J gene TRBJ2-2; the match to TRBD2 covers 7 bases. J lost 8 bases, V lost 6 bases, and 12 bases had no gene match. CDR1 is DFQATT, CDR2 SNEGSKA, per germline (reference sequence). This CDR3 has 14 amino acids. In DNA, the CDR3 is TGCAGTGCCACTGGGGCAGCGGGGCCAGGGGAGCTGTTTTTT. Protein: CSATGAAGPGELFF.

This clonotype was recorded many times. The chain is built from TRBV7-9 and TRBJ2-3, with D maybe TRBD2 (7 bases). With 2 bases removed from V and 6 bases from J, the gap between germline ends came to 15 bases. CDR1 is SEHNR, CDR2 FQNEAQ, per germline (reference sequence). This CDR3 is 15 amino acids long. The CDR3 coding sequence is TGTGCCAGCAGCTTACGCGGGGGCCAGGGGGATACGCAGTATTTT. Its translation is CASSLRGGQGDTQYF.

This clonotype came up many times. The chain carries TRBV12-3 or TRBV12-4 and TRBJ1-1; the match to TRBD1 covers 7 bases. After removal of 3 bases from V and 0 bases from J, the junction contained 4 bases not matched to a gene. This CDR3 contains 15 residues. The CDR3, as DNA: TGTGCCAGCAGTTTGGCAGGGGGGATGAACACTGAAGCTTTCTTT. Amino acids: CASSLAGGMNTEAFF.

This clonotype came up many times. The V gene is TRBV28, the J gene TRBJ2-1; 9 bases match TRBD2. Germline CDR1 and CDR2: MDHEN and SYDVKM. Germline trimming cut 5 bases from V and 0 bases from J; bases unmatched to any gene: 8. The CDR3 extends over 17 amino acids. In nucleotides, the CDR3 is TGTGCCAGCAGTCCCTATCTAGCGGGGTTCTCCTACAATGAGCAGTTCTTC. Protein: CASSPYLAGFSYNEQFF.

Within the sample, this clonotype is medium-sized. The genes are TRBV10-2 and TRBJ2-7; the D gene is possibly TRBD1 (6 bases). V was trimmed by 8 bases and J by 3 bases, leaving 14 bases between them. CDR1 and CDR2 from the germline V gene are WSHSY and SAAADI. The CDR3 covers 13 residues. The CDR3 protein is CASSIQGFYEQYF. For the CDR3, the DNA is TGCGCCAGCTCTATCCAGGGGTTCTACGAGCAGTACTTC.

This clonotype was counted only a few times. The V call is TRBV20-1, the J call TRBJ1-2; the D gene is possibly TRBD1 (6 bases). Trimming pared 4 bases from V and 2 bases from J, leaving 8 bases between. This CDR3 comprises 12 residues. The germline V gene has CDR1 DFQATT and CDR2 SNEGSKA (reference sequence). The CDR3 coding sequence is TGCAGTGCTACAGACAGGAACTATGGCTACACCTTC. Its protein product is CSATDRNYGYTF.

This clonotype was seen ten or more times. The gene calls are TRBV12-3 or TRBV12-4 and TRBJ2-7, with 7 nucleotides matching TRBD1. The CDR3 extends over 15 amino acids. V shed 5 bases, J shed 2 bases, and the junction held 9 bases outside the gene matches. CDR3: CASSARDRRTYEQYF. CDR3 DNA: TGTGCCAGCAGTGCCCGGGACAGAAGAACCTACGAGCAGTACTTC.

In this sample, this clonotype is medium-sized. This chain uses TRBV6-5 with TRBJ1-2, with TRBD1 matching 8 bases. The CDR3 runs to 14 residues. After removal of 9 bases from V and 1 base from J, the junction contained 7 bases not matched to a gene. In germline, CDR1 is MNHEY, CDR2 SVGAGI. The CDR3 loop reads CASRWTGSNYGYTF. The CDR3, as DNA: TGTGCCAGTAGATGGACAGGGAGTAACTATGGCTACACCTTC.

This clonotype is labeled as medium-sized. V gene TRBV20-1 combines with J gene TRBJ2-5; D call uncertain. Trimming took 1 base from V and 2 from J, leaving 8 bases between them. The germline CDR1 and CDR2 sequences are DFQATT and SNEGSKA (reference sequence). The CDR3 is 13 amino acids. The CDR3 sequence is CSARVSEQETQYF. In DNA form, the CDR3 reads TGCAGTGCTAGAGTCAGTGAACAAGAGACCCAGTACTTC.

This clonotype was counted ten times or more. V and J are TRBV2 and TRBJ2-1; 7 bases match TRBD2. With 6 bases clipped from V and 1 base from J, the junction kept 3 bases outside the gene matches. CDR1 and CDR2 (germline): SNHLY, FYNNEI. The CDR3 consists of 14 residues. The CDR3 loop reads CASRRGTSYNEQFF. CDR3 nucleotide sequence: TGTGCCAGCAGGCGGGGGACGTCCTACAATGAGCAGTTCTTC.

This clonotype came up many times. The chain joins TRBV4-1 to TRBJ1-3; D gene unclear. Germline CDR1 reads MGHRA; CDR2 reads YSYEKL. Trimming removed 0 bases from V and 0 bases from J, with 15 bases in between. The CDR3 length is 18 residues. The CDR3: CASSQEIGGGDSGNTIYF. As DNA, the CDR3 is TGCGCCAGCAGCCAAGAGATAGGCGGCGGCGACTCTGGAAACACCATATATTTT.

This chain's CDR3 is CASTLGQGNQPQHF. The CDR3 bases are TGTGCCAGCACCTTGGGACAAGGCAATCAGCCCCAGCATTTT. The chain joins TRBV28 to TRBJ1-5; tentative D call: TRBD1 (6 bases). Trimming took off 7 bases at V and 2 bases at J, with 12 bases between the two ends. This CDR3 has 14 residues. Germline V CDR1 and CDR2: MDHEN, SYDVKM.

This clonotype was seen many times. V usage is TRBV28 and J usage is TRBJ2-7; TRBD1 agrees at 10 bases. The germline V gene has CDR1 MDHEN and CDR2 SYDVKM. The CDR3 is 13 amino acids. The trim removed 5 bases at V and 9 bases at J, leaving 7 bases unmatched. The CDR3 sequence: CASSRTGGTGQYF. CDR3 coding DNA: TGTGCCAGCAGTAGGACAGGGGGGACCGGGCAGTACTTC.

In this sample, this clonotype turned up many times. This sequence joins TRBV12-3 or TRBV12-4 and TRBJ1-2; D gene ambiguous. V lost 1 base to trimming and J lost 3 bases, with 9 bases between them. The CDR3 runs 14 residues. CDR3 loop: CASSLVGTDYGYTF. The DNA of the CDR3 is TGTGCCAGCAGTTTAGTGGGAACGGACTATGGCTACACCTTC.